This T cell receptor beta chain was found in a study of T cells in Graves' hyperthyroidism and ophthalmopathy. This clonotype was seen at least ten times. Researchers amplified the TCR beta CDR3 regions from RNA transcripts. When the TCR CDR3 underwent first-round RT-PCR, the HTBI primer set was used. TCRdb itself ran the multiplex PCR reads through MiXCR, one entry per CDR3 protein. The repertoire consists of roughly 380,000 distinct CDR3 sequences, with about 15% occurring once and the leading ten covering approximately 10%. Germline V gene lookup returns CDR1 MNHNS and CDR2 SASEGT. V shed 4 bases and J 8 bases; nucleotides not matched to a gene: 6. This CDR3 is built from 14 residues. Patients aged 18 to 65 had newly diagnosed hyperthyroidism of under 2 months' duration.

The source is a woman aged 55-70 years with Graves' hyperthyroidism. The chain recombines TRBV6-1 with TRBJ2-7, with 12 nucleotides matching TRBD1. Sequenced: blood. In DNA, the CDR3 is TGTGCCAGCAGTGCGGGACAGGGGGCGCGGAAGCAGTACTTC. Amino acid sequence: CASSAGQGARKQYF.